The 18 T cell receptor beta chains below come from one sample, sequenced in a study of CD8 T cells in ankylosing spondylitis. Study observations and caveats: About 8 highly homologous variants made up a TCR beta motif that seemed to typify ankylosing spondylitis blood.

Their antigen targets remain unknown. TCRdb recomputed calls from the 5' RACE reads with MiXCR, one row per CDR3 protein. The table has around 390,000 distinct CDR3 sequences, 20% to 25% seen once. Sequenced sample: blood, either unsorted or a sorted T cell fraction (not recorded which). The receptor set was obtained from a male donor with ankylosing spondylitis.

This clonotype was counted between two and nine times. Given the absence of the conserved phenylalanine or tryptophan at the CDR3 end, a read error is likely. The chain links TRBV20-1 to TRBJ2-5, with a weak D call TRBD1 (6 bases). V dropped 0 bases and J dropped 5 bases, with 10 bases sitting between them. This CDR3 has 13 residues. CDR1 is DFQATT and CDR2 is SNEGSKA in the germline V gene (reference sequence). The DNA for the CDR3 is TGCAGTGCTAGAGATACAGGGTTGGAGACCCAGTACCTC. Translating it yields CSARDTGLETQYL.

The chain joins TRBV12-3 or TRBV12-4 to TRBJ2-6; TRBD1 agrees at 8 bases. This CDR3 comprises 18 residues. The trim removed 0 bases at V and 4 bases at J, leaving 8 bases unmatched. This CDR3 is CASSLARTGSSGANVLTF. The DNA of the CDR3 is TGTGCCAGCAGTTTAGCTAGGACAGGGTCCTCCGGGGCCAACGTCCTGACTTTC.

V is TRBV18 and J is TRBJ2-1; TRBD2 aligns across 10 bases. This CDR3 is built from 17 residues. CDR1 and CDR2 (germline): KGHSH, LQKENI. With 0 bases clipped from V and 2 bases from J, the junction kept 4 bases outside the gene matches. CDR3 residues: CASSPPLAGAPYNEQFF. The CDR3 DNA is TGTGCCAGCTCACCACCTCTAGCGGGAGCCCCCTACAATGAGCAGTTCTTC.

This clonotype was detected only a few times. The genes are TRBV5-5 and TRBJ1-5, with no clear D. V was clipped by 0 bases and J by 11 bases, with 12 bases between them. From germline, CDR1 is SGHKS and CDR2 YYEKEE (reference sequence). CDR3 length: 13 amino acids. The CDR3 sequence is CASSLEGHGAQHF. CDR3 sequence (DNA): TGTGCCAGCAGCTTGGAAGGGCACGGAGCCCAGCATTTT.

This clonotype was found a few times. This chain uses TRBV5-5 with TRBJ2-1; D remains unclear. Trimming removed 6 bases at V and 7 bases at J, with 23 bases between. CDR3 length: 16 amino acids. Germline CDR1 SGHKS, CDR2 YYEKEE (reference sequence). The DNA for the CDR3 is TGTGCCAGCATCAAACTTGTATCCGGCGGTGTAAATGAGCAGTTCTTC. This gives the protein CASIKLVSGGVNEQFF. The full variable domain, completed using reference TRBV5-5 and TRBJ2-1, is DAGVTQSPTHLIKTRGQQVTLRCSPISGHKSVSWYQQVLGQGPQFIFQYYEKEERGRGNFPDRFSARQFPNYSSELNVNALLLGDSALYLCASIKLVSGGVNEQFFGPGTRLTVL.

This clonotype was found a few times. V is TRBV4-3 and J is TRBJ2-2; D is possibly TRBD2 (5 bases). This CDR3 comprises 16 residues. Germline assignment: CDR1 LGHNA and CDR2 YSLEER. Trimming left V 1 base short and J 3 bases short, with 12 bases between. This chain's CDR3 is CASSQVRGDYTGELFF. CDR3 DNA: TGCGCCAGCAGCCAAGTTCGGGGAGACTACACCGGGGAGCTGTTTTTT.

A remark on this clonotype: This sequence may be a read error, since a much larger clone differs from it by one base. This rearrangement joins TRBV24-1 to TRBJ2-7; possible D gene TRBD2, 5 bases. This CDR3 is built from 13 residues. Per the germline V gene, CDR1 is KGHDR and CDR2 is SFDVKD. The CDR3 loop reads CAAQSGFPYERYF. The DNA of the CDR3 is TGTGCCGCTCAGAGCGGTTTCCCCTACGAGCGGTACTTC.

The chain couples TRBV7-3 to TRBJ1-1; TRBD1 might be the D (6 bases). Germline-derived CDR1 and CDR2 are SGHTA and FQGTGA. The CDR3 is made up of 14 amino acids. Trimming took off 5 bases at V and 5 bases at J, with 15 bases between the two ends. The chain's CDR3 is CASSKKGEATEAFF. The CDR3 coding sequence is TGTGCCAGCAGCAAAAAGGGGGAGGCGACTGAAGCTTTCTTT.

This clonotype was picked up a small number of times. The rearrangement joins TRBV21-1 to TRBJ2-2; the table's D call, TRBD1, was not checked against the DNA. TRBV21-1 is a recognized pseudogene. CDR3 length: 16 amino acids. Here the CDR3 DNA reads TGTGCCAGCAGCAAAGTTCTGGGCGAGGGGATCGGGGAGCTGTTTTTT. Its protein product is CASSKVLGEGIGELFF.

This clonotype has more than one count but fewer than ten. The chain couples TRBV29-1 to TRBJ1-5; no clear D gene. CDR1 and CDR2 from the germline V gene are SQVTM and ANQGSEA. This CDR3 has 13 residues. Trimming left V 4 bases short and J 1 base short, with 8 bases between. The CDR3 reads CSVGGTSNQPQHF. The DNA for the CDR3 is TGCAGCGTTGGGGGTACGAGCAATCAGCCCCAGCATTTT.

This clonotype was recorded a few times. V is TRBV6-2 or TRBV6-3 and J is TRBJ2-1; 9 bases are a match to TRBD2. The CDR3 is 16 residues long. Looked up from germline, CDR1 is MNHEY and CDR2 is SVGEGT. Germline trimming cut 2 bases from V and 4 bases from J; bases unmatched to any gene: 6. Here the CDR3 reads CASSYRLAGSYNEQFF. The CDR3 coding sequence is TGTGCCAGCAGTTACCGTCTAGCGGGGAGTTACAATGAGCAGTTCTTC.

This chain connects TRBV9 to TRBJ2-2, with 8 bases aligning to TRBD2. V was pared by 1 base and J by 0 bases, with 5 bases of the junction left unmatched. The CDR3 loop spans 17 amino acids. Germline V gene sequence: CDR1 SGDLS, CDR2 YYNGEE. The CDR3 DNA is TGTGCCAGCAGCGTAATCCCCGGGGGGGCGAACACCGGGGAGCTGTTTTTT. It encodes CASSVIPGGANTGELFF.

Only a few counts were recorded for this clonotype. V gene TRBV29-1 combines with J gene TRBJ2-3; D uncertain. CDR1 and CDR2 (germline): SQVTM, ANQGSEA. V was trimmed by 5 bases and J by 0 bases, leaving 9 bases between them. CDR3 length: 13 residues. The DNA of the CDR3 is TGCAGCGTTCGACAAACTAGCACAGATACGCAGTATTTT. It yields the protein CSVRQTSTDTQYF.

This chain joins TRBV4-3 and TRBJ2-7; weak D call: TRBD1 (6 bases). Trimming cost V 5 bases and J 3 bases, with 14 bases left between them. The CDR3 length is 14 residues. Germline CDR1 and CDR2: LGHNA and YSLEER. DNA for the CDR3: TGCGCCAGCAGCGAAAGGACAGACTTCTACGAGCAGTACTTC. Protein: CASSERTDFYEQYF.

The rearrangement joins TRBV5-6 to TRBJ2-2, with 7 nucleotides matching TRBD2. Trimming removed 2 bases from V and 4 bases from J; junction bases left unmatched: 5. Germline V gene data show CDR1 as SGHDT and CDR2 as YYEEEE. CDR3 size: 15 residues. CDR3 DNA sequence: TGTGCCAGCAGCTTTTCCGGGAGGACCACCGGGGAGCTGTTTTTT. Amino acids: CASSFSGRTTGELFF.

There are a few counts of this clonotype. The chain carries TRBV9 and TRBJ2-1; perhaps TRBD2 as D (5 bases). Germline lookup yields CDR1 SGDLS and CDR2 YYNGEE. This CDR3 contains 16 residues. V shed 0 bases and J shed 9 bases, with 19 bases lying between them. The CDR3 sequence is CASSVAIGDSDTEQFF. For the CDR3, the DNA is TGTGCCAGCAGCGTAGCTATTGGGGATAGCGATACTGAGCAGTTCTTC.

This clonotype was seen a few times. CDR3 coding DNA: TGTGCCAGCAGTTTATGGATGCTCCTACGATACAATGAGCAGTTCTTC. Translating gives CASSLWMLLRYNEQFF. This sequence joins TRBV12-3 or TRBV12-4 and TRBJ2-1; D gene uncertain. The CDR3 is 16 amino acids. Trimming took 2 bases from V and 4 from J, leaving 15 bases between them.

This sequence joins TRBV5-1 and TRBJ2-7; D is possibly TRBD1 or TRBD2 (5 bases each). With 4 bases removed from V and 6 bases from J, the gap between germline ends came to 20 bases. The CDR3 is 15 residues long. Germline loops: CDR1 SGHRS, CDR2 YFSETQ. Here the CDR3 reads CASSTTPGPTSEQYF. In nucleotides, the CDR3 is TGCGCCAGCAGCACAACCCCGGGACCGACTTCCGAGCAGTACTTC.